The 23 T cell receptor beta chains below were found in one sample sequenced in a study of blood T cell repertoires in COVID-19. Libraries were prepared by immunoSEQ multiplex PCR; TCRdb keeps only in-frame clonotypes and omits some of them. Here the sample spans about 140,000 clones, more than 85% being singletons. The material sequenced was peripheral blood. The receptors originated from a man in his sixties with active or convalescent COVID-19.

The chain carries TRBV6-5 and TRBJ1-1, with 8 bases matching TRBD1. V lost 11 bases and J lost 3; bases outside the gene matches: 8. CDR1 is MNHEY, CDR2 SVGAGI, per germline. This CDR3 comprises 13 residues. CDR3 loop: CAASGGGYTEAFF. CDR3 sequence (DNA): TGTGCCGCGTCAGGGGGCGGTTACACTGAAGCTTTCTTT.

J is TRBJ1-1 and V is TRBV3-1 (or the pseudogene TRBV3-2); possibly TRBD1 for D (5 bases). Trimming cost V 7 bases and J 10 bases, with 19 bases left between them. Looked up from germline, CDR1 is LGHDT and CDR2 is YNNKEL (reference sequence). This CDR3 is built from 13 residues. The CDR3 coding sequence is TGTGCCAGCACGGGGGGTAACACTGACCCAGCTTTCTTT. Its translation: CASTGGNTDPAFF.

The CDR3 spells CASTRGGVTEAFF. CDR3 bases: TGTGCCAGCACTCGGGGGGGGGTCACTGAAGCTTTCTTT. The rearrangement uses TRBV6-5 and TRBJ1-1; possible D gene TRBD1, 5 bases. Between the trimmed V and J ends, which lost 7 bases and 4 bases, there was a span of 13 bases. Per germline, CDR1 MNHEY and CDR2 SVGAGI. The CDR3 length is 13 residues.

V and J are TRBV6-1 and TRBJ2-7; D is ambiguous. Germline-derived CDR1 and CDR2 are MNHNS and SASEGT. The CDR3 is made up of 14 amino acids. Deletions cut 3 bases from V and 2 bases from J, with 11 bases between. Here the CDR3 reads CASSDRWVTYEQYF. CDR3 nucleotides: TGTGCCAGCAGTGACAGGTGGGTCACCTACGAGCAGTACTTC.

The chain combines TRBV12-3 or TRBV12-4 with TRBJ2-3; 7 nucleotides match TRBD1. CDR3 length equals 12 residues. With V trimmed by 6 bases and J by 6 bases, 3 bases remained unmatched. CDR3 loop: CASRPTGDTQYF. The CDR3 DNA is TGTGCCAGCAGACCGACAGGGGATACGCAGTATTTT.

This clone was observed a few times. The gene calls are TRBV14 and TRBJ2-1; D not certain. The CDR3 sequence is 14 residues long. V lost 3 bases and J 6 bases, leaving 12 bases between the germline ends. Germline CDR1 is SGHDN and CDR2 is FVKESK. CDR3 protein: CASSQWRGSNEQFF. The CDR3 nucleotides are TGTGCCAGCAGCCAGTGGCGCGGCTCCAATGAGCAGTTCTTC.

The rearrangement links TRBV18 to TRBJ2-7, with 7 bases that match TRBD1. J lost 0 bases, V lost 0 bases, and 5 bases had no gene match. CDR3 size: 16 residues. Per germline, CDR1 KGHSH and CDR2 LQKENI. Here the CDR3 reads CASSPPPGQVSYEQYF. CDR3 sequence (DNA): TGTGCCAGCTCACCACCGCCAGGACAGGTCTCCTACGAGCAGTACTTC.

This clone was seen once. The gene calls are TRBV4-3 and TRBJ1-2; 7 bases are shared with TRBD1. V trimming: 4 bases; J trimming: 4 bases; junction bases outside the gene matches: 9. The CDR3 runs to 15 residues. CDR1 LGHNA and CDR2 YSLEER come from the germline V gene. The CDR3 reads CASSPAGGHSYGYTF. The CDR3 coding sequence is TGCGCCAGCAGCCCAGCAGGGGGGCATAGCTATGGCTACACCTTC.

This chain connects TRBV24-1 to TRBJ2-1; 7 bases map to TRBD2. Looked up from germline, CDR1 is KGHDR and CDR2 is SFDVKD. The CDR3 sequence is 12 residues long. V lost 5 bases to trimming and J lost 8 bases; unmatched junction nucleotides: 2. This CDR3 reads CATSGRGDEQFF. As DNA, the CDR3 is TGTGCCACCAGTGGACGGGGGGATGAGCAGTTCTTC.

The chain carries TRBV6-2 or TRBV6-3 and TRBJ1-2; a weak D match, TRBD1 (6 bases). There are 17 residues in the CDR3. Trimming removed 5 bases from V and 3 bases from J, with 22 bases in between. Germline assignment: CDR1 MNHEY and CDR2 SVGEGT. CDR3 in amino acids: CASSRRPRGPQDYGYTF. CDR3 DNA: TGTGCCAGCAGTCGCCGTCCCAGGGGCCCCCAGGACTATGGCTACACCTTC.

The chain uses TRBV5-1 and TRBJ2-5; 9 positions agree with TRBD1. The CDR3 extends over 15 amino acids. The J segment lost 5 bases and the V segment lost 2 bases, leaving 7 bases of the junction unmatched. Germline CDR1 and CDR2: SGHRS and YFSETQ. CDR3 nucleotide sequence: TGCGCCAGCAGCTTCTCAAACAGGGGGCAGGAGACCCAGTACTTC. Translation gives CASSFSNRGQETQYF.

This clone was seen a single time. The chain recombines TRBV5-6 with TRBJ1-3; tentative D call: TRBD1 (6 bases). Germline CDR1 SGHDT, CDR2 YYEEEE. V lost 4 bases to trimming and J lost 7 bases, with 21 bases between them. The CDR3 length is 16 residues. Here the CDR3 DNA reads TGTGCCAGCAGCGTTTCAGGGGCCGTTTCATGGAACACCATATATTTT. This encodes CASSVSGAVSWNTIYF.

The rearrangement uses TRBV19 and TRBJ2-3; perhaps TRBD1 as D (5 bases). V lost 5 bases and J lost 0, with 9 bases in between. Germline-derived CDR1 and CDR2 are LNHDA and SQIVND (reference sequence). There are 14 residues in the CDR3. The CDR3 loop reads CASSPRQSTDTQYF. In DNA form, the CDR3 reads TGTGCCAGTAGTCCCCGACAGAGCACAGATACGCAGTATTTT.

The rearrangement links TRBV30 to TRBJ1-5, with TRBD1 identical over 8 bases. This CDR3 is built from 13 residues. The V segment lost 5 bases and the J segment 2 bases; nucleotides outside the gene matches: 2. Germline-derived CDR1 and CDR2 are GTSNPN and SVGIG (reference sequence). The CDR3, as DNA: TGTGCCTGGCAGGGGGCGGGCAATCAGCCCCAGCATTTT. Translated, it gives CAWQGAGNQPQHF.

V is TRBV29-1 and J is TRBJ1-2; D is unclear. Trimming removed 3 bases from V and 0 bases from J, with 14 bases in between. This CDR3 is built from 15 residues. Germline V lookup: CDR1 SQVTM, CDR2 ANQGSEA. CDR3 bases: TGCAGCGTTGACTCCTCCAGGTCGGCTAACTATGGCTACACCTTC. This codes for CSVDSSRSANYGYTF.

This chain's CDR3 is CASSRGGGIISYNEQFF. The CDR3 region has the DNA TGTGCCAGCAGCCGAGGGGGGGGCATCATCTCCTACAATGAGCAGTTCTTC. The chain links TRBV6-6 to TRBJ2-1; D perhaps matches TRBD2 (7 bases). The V gene's germline CDR1 is MNHNY and CDR2 SVGAGI (reference sequence). CDR3 length equals 17 residues. Trimming took off 6 bases at V and 0 bases at J, with 18 bases between the two ends.

The table lists this clone with a count of one. V gene TRBV24-1 combines with J gene TRBJ2-5, with TRBD1 matching over 12 bases. V was clipped by 4 bases and J by 5 bases; unmatched bases: 10. The germline gives CDR1 KGHDR, CDR2 SFDVKD. This CDR3 has 17 amino acids. The CDR3 DNA sequence: TGTGCCACCAGTGAGGGGACAGGGGGCTACGAAGGGGAGACCCAGTACTTC. Its protein is CATSEGTGGYEGETQYF.

The chain is built from TRBV18 and TRBJ2-7; 9 nucleotides align to TRBD2. CDR1 and CDR2 (germline): KGHSH, LQKENI. This CDR3 contains 18 residues. With V trimmed by 0 bases and J by 5 bases, 14 bases remained unmatched. The chain's CDR3 is CASSPPVGVAGVKNEQYF. CDR3 DNA: TGTGCCAGCTCACCACCGGTCGGGGTAGCGGGAGTGAAAAACGAGCAGTACTTC. The full variable domain, rest sourced from reference TRBV18 and TRBJ2-7, is NAGVMQNPRHLVRRRGQEARLRCSPMKGHSHVYWYRQLPEEGLKFMVYLQKENIIDESGMPKERFSAEFPKEGPSILRIQQVVRGDSAAYFCASSPPVGVAGVKNEQYFGPGTRLTVT.

The chain employs TRBV4-2 and TRBJ1-3; the match to TRBD1 covers 7 bases. The V gene end was trimmed by 3 bases and the J gene end by 2 bases; junction bases not matched to a gene: 7. This CDR3 spans 16 amino acids. The V gene's germline CDR1 is LGHNA and CDR2 YNFKEQ. DNA for the CDR3: TGTGCCAGCAGCCAGGGGACAGCGTCAGCTGGAAACACCATATATTTT. Its translation: CASSQGTASAGNTIYF.

V and J are TRBV14 and TRBJ2-7; 10 nucleotides agree with TRBD2. CDR1 and CDR2 from the germline V gene are SGHDN and FVKESK. Trimming cost V 2 bases and J 6 bases; bases outside gene matches: 7. The CDR3 extends over 15 amino acids. The CDR3 DNA reads as TGTGCCAGCAGCCAACTTCTAGCGGGAGCAGGCGAGCAGTACTTC. It specifies CASSQLLAGAGEQYF.

This chain joins TRBV6-1 and TRBJ2-5; perhaps TRBD1 as D (6 bases). Germline-derived CDR1 and CDR2 are MNHNS and SASEGT. V lost 1 base and J 7 bases, leaving 19 bases between the germline ends. The CDR3 spans 16 residues. CDR3 DNA: TGTGCCAGCAGTGAAGGGACAGCCAGTTTAGGGGGGACCCAGTACTTC. Residues: CASSEGTASLGGTQYF.

V and J are TRBV4-3 and TRBJ1-2; possible D gene TRBD1, 5 bases. CDR1 is LGHNA and CDR2 is YSLEER in the germline V gene. This CDR3 is built from 15 residues. V lost 0 bases to trimming and J lost 3 bases, with 11 bases between them. In DNA form, the CDR3 reads TGCGCCAGCAGCCAAGAGGCCAGGGCCTACTATGGCTACACCTTC. Translating it yields CASSQEARAYYGYTF.

The J gene is TRBJ2-1, the V gene TRBV7-9; unclear D gene. The ends were cut back, 3 bases at V and 5 bases at J, with 17 bases in the middle. The CDR3 has 16 residues. Per the germline V gene, CDR1 is SEHNR and CDR2 is FQNEAQ (reference sequence). The CDR3: CASSLVVGRWNNEQFF. The CDR3 DNA reads as TGTGCCAGCAGCTTGGTGGTTGGCAGGTGGAACAATGAGCAGTTCTTC.